This T cell receptor (beta chain) was sequenced during a study of somatic mutations in T cells in chronic GVHD (dated by TCRdb to 2018 to 2021). Sorting staining used anti-CD3, anti-CD4, anti-CD8 and a Vbeta20 antibody from the IOTest Beta Mark kit on a FACSAria III, with purity above 97%. Peripheral blood was drawn into sodium heparin tubes, and mononuclear cells were separated by Ficoll-Paque PLUS density gradient centrifugation. Before TCRbeta deep sequencing, the CD4+ Vbeta20+, CD4+ Vbeta20-, and CD8+ T cell fractions were FACS-sorted. Genomic DNA was isolated and then used for the TCRbeta deep sequencing. TCRbeta CDR3 sequencing and initial data processing were performed as a commercial service with the immunoSEQ assay. Per the source publication's procedure: Reads were demultiplexed, adapter and primer sequences were removed, similar clones were merged by frequency-ratio clustering, and V, D, J genes were annotated with IMGT. TCRdb provides this immuneACCESS table in a form limited to in-frame rearrangements. Some clones are lacking; in checked studies, under half of them reflect an unresolved V gene, and why the rest are absent is not known. The V and J calls and clone size were taken over from that table, and D and trimming were inferred from the DNA. This sample holds 13,000 or so clones; 78% were observed only once. The ten largest clones represent roughly 30% of the sample.

A word on this clone: Its antigen has not been determined. No per-base quality is available; no much larger clone lies one base away.

The CDR3 contains 14 residues, cysteine and phenylalanine counted. Only the CDR3 DNA stays, 42 bases, in frame from base 1. The germline V end is reduced by 3 bases and the J end by 6 bases; junction bases left unmatched: 4. According to the germline V gene, CDR1 reads SGHVS and CDR2 reads FQNEAQ. The sequence came from a male patient between 50 and 60 years old with chronic graft-versus-host disease. Where a transplant has occurred, the graft donor may have supplied some of the T cells. Recombination linked TRBV7-8 to TRBJ2-2; a stretch of 7 junction bases matches TRBD2. Sequencing was done on a sample of Vbeta20-negative CD4+ T cells from blood. The sample's cell subset or site, from its label and the paper: CD4+ T cells sorted as TCR Vbeta20 negative by flow cytometry. The bases are TGTGCCAGCAGCTTCCGGGACTATCCCGGGGAGCTGTTTTTT. It encodes CASSFRDYPGELFF. The full variable domain, completed from the reference TRBV7-8 and TRBJ2-2 proteins outside the CDR3, reads GAGVSQSPRYKVAKRGQDVALRCDPISGHVSLFWYQQALGQGPEFLTYFQNEAQLDKSGLPSDRFFAERPEGSVSTLKIQRTQQEDSAVYLCASSFRDYPGELFFGEGSRLTVL.